These T cell receptor beta chains were read from a single sample in a study of cytomegalovirus exposure and HLA in healthy donors. The repertoire was sequenced with immunoSEQ multiplex PCR; TCRdb's copy has only in-frame clones and lacks some. The profile shows about 190,000 clones, roughly 80% of them singletons. Material for sequencing was PBMCs. The receptors originated from a woman aged 18-30 years in good health and CMV-seronegative. Both conserved end residues are part of each CDR3. The order of the fields is CDR3 length, V gene, J gene, clone size, CDR3 protein. Only some rows state a clone size, as once, few, many or a class for expanded clones.

length: 16
V: TRBV11-1
J: TRBJ1-6
size: -
CDR3: CASSLGAGITNSPLHF

length: 15
V: TRBV27
J: TRBJ2-7
size: -
CDR3: CASSRTSGGYYEQYF

length: 12
V: TRBV7-9
J: TRBJ2-7
size: -
CDR3: CASSPPGFEQYF

length: 16
V: TRBV19
J: TRBJ1-1
size: -
CDR3: CASSLRNRRKNTEAFF

length: 14
V: TRBV28
J: TRBJ1-6
size: -
CDR3: CASSLPSYNSPLHF

length: 15
V: TRBV6-5
J: TRBJ2-5
size: -
CDR3: CASRGLAGGQETQYF

length: 14
V: TRBV30
J: TRBJ1-5
size: few
CDR3: CAWGQGNSNQPQHF

length: 17
V: TRBV4-1
J: TRBJ2-3
size: -
CDR3: CASSQDRMQGGTDTQYF

length: 15
V: TRBV10-2
J: TRBJ2-1
size: -
CDR3: CATKNIGTANNEQFF

length: 14
V: TRBV6-5
J: TRBJ1-5
size: -
CDR3: CASSRTRYNQPQHF

length: 13
V: TRBV6-5
J: TRBJ1-2
size: -
CDR3: CASSYGQGGGYTF

length: 15
V: TRBV7-3
J: TRBJ2-3
size: -
CDR3: CASSVTSGTPDTQYF

length: 16
V: TRBV5-1
J: TRBJ2-6
size: -
CDR3: CASSFTGLSGANVLTF

length: 15
V: TRBV7-2
J: TRBJ2-5
size: -
CDR3: CASSQRSGRAETQYF

length: 15
V: TRBV11-3
J: TRBJ1-1
size: -
CDR3: CASSPPDRESTEAFF

length: 14
V: TRBV4-1
J: TRBJ2-7
size: -
CDR3: CASSDLGSSYEQYF

length: 11
V: TRBV2
J: TRBJ2-7
size: once
CDR3: CASSVQAPQYF

length: 16
V: TRBV30
J: TRBJ2-7
size: -
CDR3: CAWSPLRQLRTLEQYF

length: 9
V: TRBV3-1/TRBV3-2
J: TRBJ1-2
size: -
CDR3: CASSQGGTF

length: 12
V: TRBV19
J: TRBJ1-2
size: -
CDR3: CATGRGDYGYTF

length: 14
V: TRBV2
J: TRBJ2-3
size: -
CDR3: CASIPATSTDTQYF

length: 21
V: TRBV23-1
J: TRBJ1-3
size: -
CDR3: CASSQPPGQGPKSYSGNTIYF

length: 13
V: TRBV27
J: TRBJ1-1
size: -
CDR3: CASSFRGGPRAFF

length: 13
V: TRBV5-8
J: TRBJ1-1
size: -
CDR3: CASSLEGGTEAFF

length: 13
V: TRBV9
J: TRBJ2-1
size: once
CDR3: CASSVGQGNEQFF

length: 11
V: TRBV28
J: TRBJ2-3
size: -
CDR3: CASSLRDTQYF

length: 14
V: TRBV10-3
J: TRBJ1-5
size: once
CDR3: CAISGTGSNQPQHF

length: 15
V: TRBV21-1
J: TRBJ1-3
size: -
CDR3: CARFREDCSGNTIYF

length: 17
V: TRBV6-4
J: TRBJ2-2
size: few
CDR3: CASSDSEQYSNTGELFF

length: 13
V: TRBV10-1
J: TRBJ1-1
size: -
CDR3: CASSESGGTEAFF

length: 15
V: TRBV15
J: TRBJ1-6
size: -
CDR3: CATSREVTGNSPLHF

length: 14
V: TRBV2
J: TRBJ1-2
size: -
CDR3: CASSESGFNYGYTF

length: 14
V: TRBV7-9
J: TRBJ1-5
size: -
CDR3: CASSSQGGNQPQHF

length: 14
V: TRBV6-1
J: TRBJ2-7
size: -
CDR3: CASSEAPGGYEQYF

length: 18
V: TRBV27
J: TRBJ2-2
size: few
CDR3: CASSPDLSSALNTGELFF

length: 16
V: TRBV21-1
J: TRBJ2-1
size: -
CDR3: CASSKVVGEAYNEQFF

length: 15
V: TRBV2
J: TRBJ1-5
size: few
CDR3: CASRETGYSNQPQHF

length: 15
V: TRBV28
J: TRBJ1-5
size: -
CDR3: CASRVNHRGNQPQHF

length: 15
V: TRBV7-8
J: TRBJ2-5
size: -
CDR3: CASKRGGDLQETQYF

length: 14
V: TRBV5-8
J: TRBJ1-6
size: -
CDR3: CASGASSYNSPLHF

length: 16
V: TRBV27
J: TRBJ2-3
size: -
CDR3: CASSLLSGRSTDTQYF

length: 15
V: TRBV15
J: TRBJ1-4
size: -
CDR3: CATSGRGIGVEKLFF

length: 13
V: TRBV18
J: TRBJ1-2
size: few
CDR3: CASSSGTVYGYTF

length: 16
V: TRBV15
J: TRBJ2-3
size: once
CDR3: CATRSTSGGPTDTQYF

length: 11
V: TRBV29-1
J: TRBJ1-1
size: -
CDR3: CSVELGHEAFF

length: 14
V: TRBV7-9
J: TRBJ2-7
size: -
CDR3: CASSLRQDSYEQYF

length: 12
V: TRBV6-1
J: TRBJ2-5
size: -
CDR3: CASSGTGGTQYF

length: 15
V: TRBV15
J: TRBJ2-5
size: -
CDR3: CATSRAGLAGETQYF

length: 13
V: TRBV14
J: TRBJ2-3
size: once
CDR3: CASSQRLPDTQYF